This is a list of T cell receptor beta chains from one sample in a study of CD8 T cells in ankylosing spondylitis. TCRdb passed the 5' RACE reads through MiXCR, listing each CDR3 protein once. The sample yields a few hundred thousand distinct CDR3 sequences, 18% seen once. Specimen: blood, either unsorted or a sorted T cell fraction (not recorded which). These receptors were collected from a male donor with ankylosing spondylitis or in good health (not recorded which). The CDR3 runs from the conserved cysteine through the conserved F or W. Each record gives: CDR3 length, V gene, clone size, J gene, D gene, CDR3 DNA, CDR3 protein. A D gene is named only where the DNA matches it firmly. Not every row has a clone size; where given, it reads once, few, many or a size class.

14	TRBV6-5	NA	TRBJ1-3	NA	TGTGCCAGCAGTTGGAGGCCGTCTGGAAACACCATATATTTT	CASSWRPSGNTIYF
13	TRBV4-3	NA	TRBJ2-7	NA	TGCGCCAGCAGCCAAGATCAGGGTTGCGAGCAGTACTTC	CASSQDQGCEQYF
14	TRBV5-6	few	TRBJ1-5	NA	TGTGCCAGCAGCTTGGGCATTACTGGTCAGCCCCAGCATTTT	CASSLGITGQPQHF
14	TRBV13	few	TRBJ2-1	TRBD1	TGTGCCAGCAGAGGACAGGTATTTTACAATGAGCAGTTCTTC	CASRGQVFYNEQFF
14	TRBV11-2	NA	TRBJ2-7	TRBD2	TGTGCCAGCAGCTTAGTAGGGACTAGCGTTGAGCAGTACTTC	CASSLVGTSVEQYF
16	TRBV20-1	NA	TRBJ2-5	NA	TGCAGTGCTAGAGATCTAGGAGCAGGGCTTAAAGAGACCCAGTACTTC	CSARDLGAGLKETQYF
16	TRBV11-2	NA	TRBJ2-1	TRBD2	TGTGCCAGCAGCTTAGACTCGGGAGGCAGCTACAATGAGCAGTTCTTC	CASSLDSGGSYNEQFF
15	TRBV15	many	TRBJ2-4	TRBD1	TGTGCCACCAGCGGAGAGACAGGGGGATCAAACATTCAGTACTTC	CATSGETGGSNIQYF
14	TRBV27	NA	TRBJ2-3	NA	TGTGCCAGCAGTTTATCGGGTTTCACAGATACGCAGTATTTT	CASSLSGFTDTQYF
18	TRBV7-8	NA	TRBJ2-3	TRBD2	TGTGCCAGCAGCCCTCCCCCAAAGTTAGCGGGAGGTAACGATACGCAGTATTTT	CASSPPPKLAGGNDTQYF
15	TRBV2	many	TRBJ2-2	NA	TGTGCCAGCAAATTAGGGACAACGAACACCGGGGAGCTGTTTTTT	CASKLGTTNTGELFF
13	TRBV10-3	many	TRBJ2-5	NA	TGTGCCACTTCCTGGGAAAACCAAGAGACCCAGTACTTC	CATSWENQETQYF
14	TRBV5-1	few	TRBJ1-6	NA	TGCGCCAGCAGCTCAGGACAGAGTGACTCACCCCTCCACTTT	CASSSGQSDSPLHF
18	TRBV7-6	few	TRBJ2-5	TRBD2	TGTGCCAGCAGCTTAAATAGGTGGACTAGCGGGAGGGGAGAGACCCAGTACTTC	CASSLNRWTSGRGETQYF
15	TRBV10-3	few	TRBJ1-5	NA	TGTGCCATCTCCGACAGGTCCTATAGCAATCAGCCCCAGCATTTT	CAISDRSYSNQPQHF
17	TRBV12-3/TRBV12-4	NA	TRBJ1-5	TRBD1	TGTGCCAGCAGTTTCCGCCCCGACAGGGTTAGCAATCAGCCCCAGCATTTT	CASSFRPDRVSNQPQHF